This is a list of T cell receptor beta chains from one sample in a study of blood T cell repertoires in COVID-19. TCRdb keeps only in-frame clones here, not all; method: immunoSEQ multiplex PCR. Of almost 85,000 clones listed, over 70% are singletons. Material: peripheral blood. The receptors were sampled from an elderly man with active or convalescent COVID-19. The CDR3 runs from the conserved cysteine through the conserved F or W. D genes are given only for firm matches. The listing skips clone size in some rows; elsewhere it reads once, few, many or a size class.

TRBD2	few	TRBJ2-1	TRBV7-2	TGTGCCAGCAGCTTAGTGGTACCGAGCGGGGGGTTCTATGAGCAGTTCTTC	CASSLVVPSGGFYEQFF
TRBD1	-	TRBJ2-7	TRBV19	TGTGCCAGTAGCAATCCGGGGGACAGGGCCACCTACGAGCAGTACTTC	CASSNPGDRATYEQYF
TRBD1	-	TRBJ1-3	TRBV2	TGTGCCAGCAAAACAGACAGGGTTGATGGAAACACCATATATTTT	CASKTDRVDGNTIYF
TRBD1	once	TRBJ1-6	TRBV28	TGTGCCAGCAGTACTCCGGACAGGGTTAGAAATTCACCCCTCCACTTT	CASSTPDRVRNSPLHF
-	once	TRBJ2-5	TRBV6-5	TGTGCCAGCAGAAGGACAGTTCAAGAGACCCAGTACTTC	CASRRTVQETQYF
-	-	TRBJ2-5	TRBV14	TGTGCCAGCAGCCCGATCTTGAGTGGGAGTCGCCAGACCCAGTACTTC	CASSPILSGSRQTQYF
TRBD1	-	TRBJ1-1	TRBV6-2/TRBV6-3	TGTGCCAGCAGTTTGGGACAGGGTGAAGCTTTCTTT	CASSLGQGEAFF
TRBD2	-	TRBJ2-2	TRBV27	TGTGCCAGCCGACGCGGGACTACCTTCAAGGCCGGGGAGCTGTTTTTT	CASRRGTTFKAGELFF
-	-	TRBJ1-1	TRBV6-5	TGTGCCATCCGAGGGCGGGGGAACACTGAAGCTTTCTTT	CAIRGRGNTEAFF
TRBD2	-	TRBJ2-7	TRBV18	TGTGCCAGCCATGGGTATATTAGCGGGTACTCCTACGAGCAGTACTTC	CASHGYISGYSYEQYF
-	-	TRBJ2-1	TRBV7-9	TGTGCCAGCAGCTCACCTTATTCGACAGGGAGGAGCTATGAGCAGTTCTTC	CASSSPYSTGRSYEQFF
-	few	TRBJ1-3	TRBV28	TGTGCCAGCAGTACGACAGTCTCTGGAAACACCATATATTTT	CASSTTVSGNTIYF
-	-	TRBJ2-3	TRBV5-1	TGCGCCAGCAGCTCCCTAGCGCCCCGCACAGATACGCAGTATTTT	CASSSLAPRTDTQYF
-	-	TRBJ2-5	TRBV6-5	TGTGCCAGCAGTTACTCTGCGGGGGCGGGGACCCAGTACTTC	CASSYSAGAGTQYF
-	few	TRBJ2-7	TRBV2	TGTGCCAGCAGTTCGGACATCTACGAGCAGTACTTC	CASSSDIYEQYF
TRBD1	-	TRBJ1-2	TRBV5-4	TGTGCCAGCAGCTTGGATGCGACAGGGTACCCCCAAGGCTACACCTTC	CASSLDATGYPQGYTF
TRBD1	-	TRBJ1-2	TRBV2	TGTGCCAGCAGAGGGAACAGGGGAATGGACTATGGCTACACCTTC	CASRGNRGMDYGYTF
TRBD1	-	TRBJ2-7	TRBV6-5	TGTGCCAGCAGGGGACAGGGGATTTACGAGCAGTACTTC	CASRGQGIYEQYF
-	few	TRBJ1-1	TRBV10-3	TGTGCCATCAGTGGGGCAGCGGGCACTGAAGCTTTCTTT	CAISGAAGTEAFF
-	-	TRBJ1-1	TRBV27	TGTGCCAGCAAGGAGGGAGCCCTGACTGAAGCTTTCTTT	CASKEGALTEAFF
-	few	TRBJ1-5	TRBV27	TGTGCCAGCAGTTTATCGGAGGGTCCAGGGTTTCCCCAGCATTTT	CASSLSEGPGFPQHF
TRBD1	-	TRBJ1-2	TRBV5-6	TGTGCCAGCAGCTTGACAGGGGAATATGGCTACACCTTC	CASSLTGEYGYTF
-	-	TRBJ2-7	TRBV4-2	TGTGCCAGCAGCCCCCAGGGGCCTAAACCCTACGAGCAGTACTTC	CASSPQGPKPYEQYF
-	-	TRBJ2-3	TRBV28	TGTGCCAGCAGCCCCCTCGCGGGGAAGGATACGCAGTATTTT	CASSPLAGKDTQYF
-	few	TRBJ2-3	TRBV27	TGTGCCAGCAGCCCAGGACTCGCCACAGATACGCAGTATTTT	CASSPGLATDTQYF
TRBD2	-	TRBJ2-3	TRBV5-1	TGCGCCAGCAGCTTAACGGTAGATAGCGGGAGTCGGGATATGCAGTATTTT	CASSLTVDSGSRDMQYF
TRBD1	-	TRBJ1-5	TRBV7-6	TGTGCCAGCAGTGGACCGGGACAGGGTAAGCCCCAGCATTTT	CASSGPGQGKPQHF
-	-	TRBJ2-3	TRBV11-2	TGTGCCAGCAGCTTAGATCTGGGAGAAGTAGATACGCAGTATTTT	CASSLDLGEVDTQYF
-	-	TRBJ2-5	TRBV4-1	TGCGCCAGCAGCCAAGGACGGCCTAGGGCCCTAACTAGCTCAGGGAGACAAGAGACCCAGTACTTC	CASSQGRPRALTSSGRQETQYF
TRBD2	-	TRBJ2-3	TRBV15	TGTGCCACCAGCCGACTAGCTCCCACAGATACGCAGTATTTT	CATSRLAPTDTQYF
-	-	TRBJ2-1	TRBV5-8	TGTGCCAGCAGCTTCTGGGACTTAGGTTCGGGGAATGAGCAGTTCTTC	CASSFWDLGSGNEQFF
-	-	TRBJ1-2	TRBV7-3	TGTGCCAGCAGCTTAACGGCCAGGGATCTTGACGGCTACACCTTC	CASSLTARDLDGYTF
-	-	TRBJ2-3	TRBV6-1	TGTGCCAGCAGTGAAGCGAGGAACGCCAGGGTGGTGACAGATACGCAGTATTTT	CASSEARNARVVTDTQYF
TRBD1	-	TRBJ2-5	TRBV18	TGTGCCAGCTCCCCGGGACAGCCTAAAGAGACCCAGTACTTC	CASSPGQPKETQYF
-	once	TRBJ2-1	TRBV29-1	TGCAGCGTTGAATCCCTAGGTGGGAGCTCCTACAATGAGCAGTTCTTC	CSVESLGGSSYNEQFF
-	-	TRBJ2-7	TRBV6-5	TGTGCCAGCAGTTATAAGGCAGGGCCCTACGAGCAGTACTTC	CASSYKAGPYEQYF
TRBD1	-	TRBJ2-7	TRBV3-1/TRBV3-2	TGTGCCAGCAGCCAAGCGAAATGGACGGGACAGGGAAACGAGCAGTACTTC	CASSQAKWTGQGNEQYF
-	-	TRBJ1-1	TRBV12-3/TRBV12-4	TGTGCCAGCAGTTCCTGGGGGGACACTGAAGCTTTCTTT	CASSSWGDTEAFF
TRBD2	-	TRBJ2-3	TRBV5-4	TGTGCCAGCAGCTTGGGGCGGGGGGGCACCTCGGATACGCAGTATTTT	CASSLGRGGTSDTQYF
TRBD2	-	TRBJ2-7	TRBV10-3	TGTGCCACCTCCACTAGCGGGTCGATCGAGCAGTACTTC	CATSTSGSIEQYF
-	-	TRBJ2-1	TRBV29-1	TGCAGCGTTGCGTATAGCTCCTACAATGAGCAGTTCTTC	CSVAYSSYNEQFF
-	few	TRBJ1-2	TRBV3-1/TRBV3-2	TGTGCCAGCAGCCAAGATCCACAGGGACTAAGAGGCTACACCTTC	CASSQDPQGLRGYTF
TRBD2	-	TRBJ2-7	TRBV18	TGTGCCAGCTCACCCACCCCGGGAGGGTCGAGGTACGAGCAGTACTTC	CASSPTPGGSRYEQYF
-	-	TRBJ1-1	TRBV28	TGTGCCAGCAGACTAGAGACCACTGAAGCTTTCTTT	CASRLETTEAFF
TRBD2	-	TRBJ2-2	TRBV5-5	TGTGCCAGCAGCGAGGCTAGCGGGCGGAACACCGGGGAGCTGTTTTTT	CASSEASGRNTGELFF
-	-	TRBJ2-7	TRBV18	TGTGCCAGCTCACCTAGCCATACCTTTATCGAGCAGTACTTC	CASSPSHTFIEQYF
TRBD2	-	TRBJ2-3	TRBV19	TGTGCCAGTAGTATAGGACTAGCGTCAGATACGCAGTATTTT	CASSIGLASDTQYF
TRBD2	-	TRBJ2-2	TRBV5-4	TGTGCCAGCAGCCCAGGACTAGCGTTCACCGGGGAGCTGTTTTTT	CASSPGLAFTGELFF